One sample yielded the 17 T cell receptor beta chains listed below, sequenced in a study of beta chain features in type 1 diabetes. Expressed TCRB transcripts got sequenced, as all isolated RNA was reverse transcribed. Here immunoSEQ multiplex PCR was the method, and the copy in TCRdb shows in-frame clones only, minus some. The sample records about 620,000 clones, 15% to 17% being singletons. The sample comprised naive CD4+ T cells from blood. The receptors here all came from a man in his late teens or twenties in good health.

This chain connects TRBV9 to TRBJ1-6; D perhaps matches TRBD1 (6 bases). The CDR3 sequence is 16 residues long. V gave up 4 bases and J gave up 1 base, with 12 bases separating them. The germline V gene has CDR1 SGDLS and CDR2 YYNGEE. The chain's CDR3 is CASSPGQQSYNSPLHF. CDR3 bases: TGTGCCAGCAGCCCGGGACAACAGTCCTATAATTCACCCCTCCACTTT.

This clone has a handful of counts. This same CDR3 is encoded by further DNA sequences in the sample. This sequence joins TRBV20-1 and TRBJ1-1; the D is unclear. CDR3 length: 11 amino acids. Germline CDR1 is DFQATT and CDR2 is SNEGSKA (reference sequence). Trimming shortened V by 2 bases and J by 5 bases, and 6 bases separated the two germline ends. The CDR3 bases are TGCAGTGCTAGACCTGTGACTGAAGCTTTCTTT. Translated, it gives CSARPVTEAFF.

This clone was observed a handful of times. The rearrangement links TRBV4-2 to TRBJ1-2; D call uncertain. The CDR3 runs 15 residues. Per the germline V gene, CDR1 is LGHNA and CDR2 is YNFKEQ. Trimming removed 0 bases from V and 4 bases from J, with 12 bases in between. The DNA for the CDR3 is TGTGCCAGCAGCCAAGATCAAACAGTGGGCTATGGCTACACCTTC. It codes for CASSQDQTVGYGYTF.

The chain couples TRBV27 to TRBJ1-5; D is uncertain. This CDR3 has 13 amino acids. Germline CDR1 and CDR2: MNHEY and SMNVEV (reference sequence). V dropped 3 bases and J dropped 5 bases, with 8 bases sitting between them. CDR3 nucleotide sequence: TGTGCCAGCAGTTTTGGGCTTCATCAGCCCCAGCATTTT. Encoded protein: CASSFGLHQPQHF.

CDR3 in DNA: TGTGCCAGCAGCCAGGATGGGACAGCTGGTGAAAAACTGTTTTTT. Its translation: CASSQDGTAGEKLFF. The chain has TRBV5-6 and TRBJ1-4; TRBD1 agrees at 7 bases. V lost 4 bases to trimming and J lost 7 bases; unmatched junction nucleotides: 10. The V gene's germline CDR1 is SGHDT and CDR2 YYEEEE. The CDR3 consists of 15 residues.

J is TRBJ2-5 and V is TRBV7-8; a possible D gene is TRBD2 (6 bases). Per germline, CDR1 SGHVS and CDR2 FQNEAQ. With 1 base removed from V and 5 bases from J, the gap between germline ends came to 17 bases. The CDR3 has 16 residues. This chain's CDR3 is CASSLDRMGRFETQYF. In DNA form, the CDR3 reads TGTGCCAGCAGCTTAGATAGAATGGGGAGGTTTGAGACCCAGTACTTC.

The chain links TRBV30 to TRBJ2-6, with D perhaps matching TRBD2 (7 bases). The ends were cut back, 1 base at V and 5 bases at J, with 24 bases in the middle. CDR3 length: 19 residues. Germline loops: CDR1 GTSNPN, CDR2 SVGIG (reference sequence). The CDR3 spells CAWSDGGPQDVKWANVLTF. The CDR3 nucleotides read TGTGCCTGGAGTGACGGGGGGCCCCAGGACGTCAAATGGGCCAACGTCCTGACTTTC.

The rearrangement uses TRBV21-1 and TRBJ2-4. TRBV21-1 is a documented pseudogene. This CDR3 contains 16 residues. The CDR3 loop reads CASSKVPGREKNIQYF. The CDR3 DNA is TGTGCCAGCAGCAAAGTCCCCGGAAGGGAAAAAAACATTCAGTACTTC.

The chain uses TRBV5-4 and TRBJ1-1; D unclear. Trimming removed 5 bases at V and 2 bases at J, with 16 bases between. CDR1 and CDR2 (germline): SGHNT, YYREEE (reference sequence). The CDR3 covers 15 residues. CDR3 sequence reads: CASSPKRSFNTEAFF. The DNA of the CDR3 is TGTGCCAGCAGTCCGAAGCGGAGTTTTAACACTGAAGCTTTCTTT.

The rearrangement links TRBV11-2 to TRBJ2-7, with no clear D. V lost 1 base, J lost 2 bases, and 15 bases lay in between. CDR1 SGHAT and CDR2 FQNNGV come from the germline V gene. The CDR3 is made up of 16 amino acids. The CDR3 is CASSLGPLLLTYEQYF. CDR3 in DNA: TGTGCCAGCAGCTTAGGCCCGTTACTCCTCACCTACGAGCAGTACTTC.

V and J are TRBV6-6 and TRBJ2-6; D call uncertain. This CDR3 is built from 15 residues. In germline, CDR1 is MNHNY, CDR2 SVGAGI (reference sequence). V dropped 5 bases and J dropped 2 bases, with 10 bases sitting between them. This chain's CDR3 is CASSRVEPGANVLTF. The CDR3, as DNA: TGTGCCAGCAGTAGGGTAGAACCTGGGGCCAACGTCCTGACTTTC.

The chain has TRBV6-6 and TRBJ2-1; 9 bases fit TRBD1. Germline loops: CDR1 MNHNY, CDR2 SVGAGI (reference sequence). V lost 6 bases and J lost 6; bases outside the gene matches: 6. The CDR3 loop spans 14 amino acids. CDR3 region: CASRWTGVGNEQFF. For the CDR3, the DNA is TGTGCCAGCAGGTGGACAGGGGTGGGCAATGAGCAGTTCTTC.

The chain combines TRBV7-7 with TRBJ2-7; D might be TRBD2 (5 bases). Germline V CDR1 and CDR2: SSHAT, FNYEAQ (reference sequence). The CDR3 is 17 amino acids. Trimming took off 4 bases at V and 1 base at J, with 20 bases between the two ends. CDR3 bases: TGTGCCAGCAGCTATTTTTGGAAGCTCTGGAGGTCCTACGAGCAGTACTTC. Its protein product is CASSYFWKLWRSYEQYF.

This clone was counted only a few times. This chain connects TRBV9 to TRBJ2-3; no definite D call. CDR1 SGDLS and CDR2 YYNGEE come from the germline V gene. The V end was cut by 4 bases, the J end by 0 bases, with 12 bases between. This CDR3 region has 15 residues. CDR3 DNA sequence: TGTGCCAGCAGCAAATTACGGCAGAGCACAGATACGCAGTATTTT. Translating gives CASSKLRQSTDTQYF.

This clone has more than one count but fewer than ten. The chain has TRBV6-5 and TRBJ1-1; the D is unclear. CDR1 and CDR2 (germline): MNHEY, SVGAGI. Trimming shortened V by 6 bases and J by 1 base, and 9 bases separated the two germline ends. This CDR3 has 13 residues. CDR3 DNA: TGTGCCAGCAGCCAGAGGGAGAACACTGAAGCTTTCTTT. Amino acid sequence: CASSQRENTEAFF.

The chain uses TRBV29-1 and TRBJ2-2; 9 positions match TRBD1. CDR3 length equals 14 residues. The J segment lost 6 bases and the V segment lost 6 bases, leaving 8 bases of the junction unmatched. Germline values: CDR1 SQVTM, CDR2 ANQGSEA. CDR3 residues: CSVQQGAVSGELFF. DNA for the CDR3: TGCAGCGTCCAACAGGGGGCGGTATCCGGGGAGCTGTTTTTT.

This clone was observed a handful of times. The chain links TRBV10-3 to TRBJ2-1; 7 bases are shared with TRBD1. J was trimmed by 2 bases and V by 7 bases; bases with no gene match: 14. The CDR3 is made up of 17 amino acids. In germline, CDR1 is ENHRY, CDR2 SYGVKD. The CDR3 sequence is CAITKLNRGEAYNEQFF. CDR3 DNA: TGTGCCATCACCAAACTGAACAGGGGTGAAGCCTACAATGAGCAGTTCTTC.